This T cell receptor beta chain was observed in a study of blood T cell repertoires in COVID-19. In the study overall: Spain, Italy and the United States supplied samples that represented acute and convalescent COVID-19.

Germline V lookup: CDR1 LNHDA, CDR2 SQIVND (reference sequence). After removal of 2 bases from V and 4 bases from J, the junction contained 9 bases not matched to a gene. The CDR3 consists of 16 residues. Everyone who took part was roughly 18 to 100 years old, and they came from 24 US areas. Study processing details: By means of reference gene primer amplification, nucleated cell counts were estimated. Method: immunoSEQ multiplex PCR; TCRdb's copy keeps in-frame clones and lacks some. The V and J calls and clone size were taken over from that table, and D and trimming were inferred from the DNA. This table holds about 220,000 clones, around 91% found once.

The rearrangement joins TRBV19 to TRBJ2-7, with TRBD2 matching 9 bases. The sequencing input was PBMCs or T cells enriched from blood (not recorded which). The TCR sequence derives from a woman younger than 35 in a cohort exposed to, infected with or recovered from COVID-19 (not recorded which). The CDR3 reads CASSISSASGAYEQYF. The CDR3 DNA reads TGTGCCAGTAGTATATCGTCGGCTAGCGGGGCGTACGAGCAGTACTTC.